What follows are 18 T cell receptor beta chains derived from one specimen sequenced in a study of PD-1 blockade in classical Hodgkin lymphoma. Time point meaning: cycle 4 day 1 (C4D1), after five to seven weeks of nivolumab. Every one of the patients relapsed after autologous stem cell transplantation (brentuximab vedotin exposure was variable). Magnetic negative selection of thawed PBMCs yielded the CD8+ T cells. Method: immunoSEQ multiplex PCR; TCRdb's copy keeps in-frame clones and lacks some. The sample holds approximately 15,000 clones, about nine tenths seen once. The specimen comprised CD8+ T cells from blood, sampled before the fourth cycle of nivolumab. The receptors come from a human donor with classical Hodgkin lymphoma.

The chain combines TRBV4-1 with TRBJ1-6, with 10 bases aligning to TRBD1. CDR1 and CDR2 from the germline V gene are MGHRA and YSYEKL. CDR3 length equals 18 residues. Losses at the gene ends were 0 bases for V and 7 bases for J; bases not matched to a gene: 9. CDR3: CASSQESPDRGRNSPLHF. The CDR3 DNA reads as TGCGCCAGCAGCCAAGAAAGTCCCGACAGGGGGCGAAATTCACCCCTCCACTTT.

This CDR3 is CASSRGRDEQFF. CDR3 coding DNA: TGCGCCAGCAGCCGCGGTAGGGATGAGCAGTTCTTC. This chain uses TRBV4-1 with TRBJ2-1, with D unclear. CDR1 and CDR2 from the germline V gene are MGHRA and YSYEKL. Trimming pared 4 bases from V and 8 bases from J, leaving 9 bases between. The CDR3 is 12 amino acids.

The chain is built from TRBV28 and TRBJ2-7; D tentatively fits TRBD1 or TRBD2 (7 bases each). This CDR3 is 14 amino acids long. V lost 2 bases, J lost 3 bases, and 11 bases lay in between. Germline lookup yields CDR1 MDHEN and CDR2 SYDVKM. CDR3 amino acids: CASSLQGDYYEQYF. CDR3 coding DNA: TGTGCCAGCAGTTTACAGGGGGACTACTACGAGCAGTACTTC.

The chain employs TRBV5-6 and TRBJ2-1; D gene uncertain. Germline V lookup: CDR1 SGHDT, CDR2 YYEEEE. CDR3 length: 11 amino acids. Trimming took off 3 bases at V and 9 bases at J, with 7 bases between the two ends. CDR3 DNA: TGTGCCAGCAGCTCTATGGGTGAGCAGTTCTTC. It codes for CASSSMGEQFF.

The genes are TRBV6-1 and TRBJ1-1; D unresolved. The V gene's germline CDR1 is MNHNS and CDR2 SASEGT. Trimming pared 3 bases from V and 0 bases from J, leaving 14 bases between. The CDR3 runs 16 residues. CDR3 in amino acids: CASSDSVINMNTEAFF. The CDR3 DNA reads TGTGCCAGCAGTGATTCTGTGATTAACATGAACACTGAAGCTTTCTTT.

The chain couples TRBV10-3 to TRBJ2-1; 8 nucleotides agree with TRBD1. V gave up 7 bases and J gave up 8 bases; unmatched junction bases: 10. The CDR3 contains 14 residues. Per the germline V gene, CDR1 is ENHRY and CDR2 is SYGVKD. CDR3: CAIKSGGVFDEQFF. The CDR3 DNA sequence: TGTGCCATCAAATCAGGGGGCGTGTTCGATGAGCAGTTCTTC.

The V call is TRBV7-3, the J call TRBJ1-1; D is ambiguous. The germline V gene has CDR1 SGHTA and CDR2 FQGTGA. The CDR3 length is 14 residues. The V end was cut by 5 bases, the J end by 8 bases, with 18 bases between. The CDR3: CASSPLPGPAEAFF. The CDR3 nucleotides are TGTGCCAGCAGCCCCTTACCGGGTCCTGCGGAAGCTTTCTTT. Full variable domain (rest looked up from reference TRBV7-3 and TRBJ1-1): GAGVSQTPSNKVTEKGKYVELRCDPISGHTALYWYRQSLGQGPEFLIYFQGTGAADDSGLPNDRFFAVRPEGSVSTLKIQRTERGDSAVYLCASSPLPGPAEAFFGQGTRLTVV.

The chain carries TRBV29-1 and TRBJ2-1, with D possibly being TRBD1 or TRBD2 (6 bases each). With 3 bases removed from V and 7 bases from J, the gap between germline ends came to 16 bases. Germline loops: CDR1 SQVTM, CDR2 ANQGSEA. This CDR3 is 14 amino acids long. CDR3 nucleotides: TGCAGCGTTGAGTACGGGGGCGGGGCGAATGAGCAGTTCTTC. This codes for CSVEYGGGANEQFF.

The chain employs TRBV2 and TRBJ1-2, with D possibly matching TRBD1 (5 bases). The CDR3 totals 14 residues. V lost 1 base and J lost 6, with 12 bases in between. Germline CDR1 and CDR2: SNHLY and FYNNEI. This chain's CDR3 is CASSEVAGWDGYTF. CDR3 nucleotide sequence: TGTGCCAGCAGTGAAGTTGCAGGGTGGGATGGCTACACCTTC.

V and J are TRBV27 and TRBJ1-3, with D possibly being TRBD1 (5 bases). The CDR3 spans 15 residues. The ends were cut back, 7 bases at V and 4 bases at J, with 17 bases in the middle. Germline V gene sequence: CDR1 MNHEY, CDR2 SMNVEV (reference sequence). As DNA, the CDR3 is TGTGCCAGCAACCCACAGGTCTTTCTCGGAAACACCATATATTTT. Amino acids: CASNPQVFLGNTIYF.

The CDR3 region is CASSLEKPRTSGSTDTQYF. The CDR3 region has the DNA TGTGCCAGCAGCTTAGAAAAACCTAGGACTAGCGGGAGCACAGATACGCAGTATTTT. This chain connects TRBV7-9 to TRBJ2-3; 11 nucleotides line up with TRBD2. The CDR3 runs to 19 residues. The V and J ends lost 1 base and 0 bases, in that order; junction bases with no gene match: 9. From germline, CDR1 is SEHNR and CDR2 FQNEAQ (reference sequence). Filled out from reference TRBV7-9 and TRBJ2-3, the complete variable domain reads DTGVSQNPRHKITKRGQNVTFRCDPISEHNRLYWYRQTLGQGPEFLTYFQNEAQLEKSRLLSDRFSAERPKGSFSTLEIQRTEQGDSAMYLCASSLEKPRTSGSTDTQYFGPGTRLTVL.

The V and J genes are TRBV2 and TRBJ2-1; 10 bases are shared with TRBD1. After removal of 7 bases from V and 9 bases from J, the junction contained 6 bases not matched to a gene. Germline CDR1 reads SNHLY; CDR2 reads FYNNEI. This CDR3 contains 13 residues. Here the CDR3 DNA reads TGTGCCAGCATAGACAGGGGGCAAGCTGAGCAGTTCTTC. Residues: CASIDRGQAEQFF.

The chain uses TRBV4-1 and TRBJ1-5; D may be TRBD1 (5 bases). V lost 5 bases, J lost 10 bases, and 18 bases lay in between. Germline V gene data show CDR1 as MGHRA and CDR2 as YSYEKL. The CDR3 covers 14 residues. CDR3 nucleotides: TGCGCCAGCAGCAAGTATCAGCGGGGGGAACCCCAGCATTTT. As protein: CASSKYQRGEPQHF.

The chain links TRBV12-2 to TRBJ2-3. TRBV12-2 is a pseudogene. The CDR3 extends over 15 amino acids. CDR3 DNA: TGTGCAAGTCGCTTAGCCTACCTAGGGTGTGATACGCAGTATTTT. Encoded protein: CASRLAYLGCDTQYF.

This chain uses TRBV28 with TRBJ1-2, with D hard to call. The CDR3 runs to 14 residues. Germline V gives CDR1 MDHEN, CDR2 SYDVKM. V lost 3 bases and J 3 bases, leaving 11 bases between the germline ends. The CDR3 region is CASSFSGGDYGYTF. CDR3 bases: TGTGCCAGCAGTTTCTCAGGTGGGGACTATGGCTACACCTTC.

V usage is TRBV2 and J usage is TRBJ2-1; 14 bases match TRBD2. CDR1 is SNHLY, CDR2 FYNNEI, per germline. V lost 6 bases and J lost 7; bases outside the gene matches: 5. There are 15 residues in the CDR3. CDR3 loop: CASSQTSGGANEQFF. The CDR3 DNA reads TGTGCCAGCAGCCAGACTAGCGGGGGGGCGAATGAGCAGTTCTTC.

The chain employs TRBV14 and TRBJ2-3; 7 bases fit TRBD2. The length of the CDR3 is 15 residues. Germline loops: CDR1 SGHDN, CDR2 FVKESK. V trimming: 1 base; J trimming: 1 base; junction bases outside the gene matches: 2. The CDR3 reads CASSQGTSGTDTQYF. The CDR3 nucleotides are TGTGCCAGCAGCCAAGGTACTAGCGGCACAGATACGCAGTATTTT.

This clone was seen only once. The J gene is TRBJ2-3, the V gene TRBV29-1; 11 nucleotides match TRBD2. The CDR3 contains 15 residues. The J segment lost 4 bases and the V segment lost 1 base, leaving 4 bases of the junction unmatched. Germline V gene sequence: CDR1 SQVTM, CDR2 ANQGSEA. The CDR3 DNA is TGCAGCGTTGAAGTGACTAGCGGGGAATCAGATACGCAGTATTTT. Its translation: CSVEVTSGESDTQYF.